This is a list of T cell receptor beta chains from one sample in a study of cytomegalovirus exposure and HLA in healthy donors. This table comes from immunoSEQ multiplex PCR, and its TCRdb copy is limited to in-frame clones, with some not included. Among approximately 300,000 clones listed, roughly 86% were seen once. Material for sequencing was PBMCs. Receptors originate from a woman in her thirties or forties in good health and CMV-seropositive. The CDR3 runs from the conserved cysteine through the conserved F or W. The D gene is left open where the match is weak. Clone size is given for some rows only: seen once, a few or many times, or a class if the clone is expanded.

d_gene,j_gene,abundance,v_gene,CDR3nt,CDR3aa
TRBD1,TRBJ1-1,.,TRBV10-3,TGTGCCATCAAAGAACGAGGGGCAGGGGGCGAAGAAGCTTTCTTT,CAIKERGAGGEEAFF
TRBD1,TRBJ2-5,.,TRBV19,TGTGCCACACGGGACAGGGGGCCAGAGACCCAGTACTTC,CATRDRGPETQYF
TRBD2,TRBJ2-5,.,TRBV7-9,TGTGCCAGCAGCCCCCCTAGCGGGAGATGGGAGACCCAGTACTTC,CASSPPSGRWETQYF
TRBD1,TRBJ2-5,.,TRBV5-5,TGTGCCAGCAGCTTGGCAGGGGGCCTTCAAGAGACCCAGTACTTC,CASSLAGGLQETQYF
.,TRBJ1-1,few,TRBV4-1,TGCGCCAGCAGCCAAGATAACAGGGATAACACTGAAGCTTTCTTT,CASSQDNRDNTEAFF
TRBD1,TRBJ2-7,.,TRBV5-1,TGCGCCAGCAGCTTGGGTGGACAGGGGTTCGACGAGCAGTACTTC,CASSLGGQGFDEQYF
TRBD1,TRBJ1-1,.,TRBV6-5,TGTGCCAGCAGTTCCTGGACAGGGGCTTGGACTGAAGCTTTCTTT,CASSSWTGAWTEAFF
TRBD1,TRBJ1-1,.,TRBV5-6,TGTGCCAGCAGCAGGACAGGGAACACTGAAGCTTTCTTT,CASSRTGNTEAFF
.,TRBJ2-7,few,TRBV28,TGTGCCAGCAGTCAACCCCGGGGAGCCTACGAGCAGTACTTC,CASSQPRGAYEQYF
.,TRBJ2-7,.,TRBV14,TGTGCCAGCAGCCAGGGAGGAGGGATCACCTACGAGCAGTACTTC,CASSQGGGITYEQYF
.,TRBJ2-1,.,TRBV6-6,TGTGCCAGCAAGGAGAGGGAGTCAGCCTACAATGAGCAGTTCTTC,CASKERESAYNEQFF
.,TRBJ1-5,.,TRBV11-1,TGTGCCAGCAGCTTAGACGGCAGGGTGGAGCAGCCCCAGCATTTT,CASSLDGRVEQPQHF
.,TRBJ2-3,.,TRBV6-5,TGTGCCAGCAGTTACTCTCTCCGGGGAGATGCGCAGTATTTT,CASSYSLRGDAQYF
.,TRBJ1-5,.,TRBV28,TGTGCCAGCAAGTCTCGAGGTGTATGGGGCGATCAGCCCCAGCATTTT,CASKSRGVWGDQPQHF
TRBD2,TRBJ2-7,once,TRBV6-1,TGTGCCAGCAGTGAAGCGCGCCGGACTAGCGGGACTCTAGGGGTTCTCGACGAGCAGTACTTC,CASSEARRTSGTLGVLDEQYF
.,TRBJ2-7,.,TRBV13,TGTGCCAGCAGCTTAGGGAGAGGTGAGCAGTACTTC,CASSLGRGEQYF
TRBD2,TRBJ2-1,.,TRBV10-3,TGTGCCATCAGTGAGGGACTAGCGTCCTACAATGAGCAGTTCTTC,CAISEGLASYNEQFF
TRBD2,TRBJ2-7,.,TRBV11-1,TGTGCCAGCAGCTTAGAGTCCCCTAGCGGGGCGTTTTACGAGCAGTACTTC,CASSLESPSGAFYEQYF
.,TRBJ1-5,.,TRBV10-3,TGTGCCATCAGTGAGTTTTTGATGGGCCGAGACAGAAATCAGCCCCAGCATTTT,CAISEFLMGRDRNQPQHF
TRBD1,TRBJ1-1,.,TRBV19,TGTGCCAGTAGTATCACAGGGGGATTCACTGAAGCTTTCTTT,CASSITGGFTEAFF
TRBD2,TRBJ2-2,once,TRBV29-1,TGCAGCGTCACTAGCGGCCTCCCTGGGGAGCTGTTTTTT,CSVTSGLPGELFF
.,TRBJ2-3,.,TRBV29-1,TGCAGCGTTGAGCAGGGGTCGGATACGCAGTATTTT,CSVEQGSDTQYF
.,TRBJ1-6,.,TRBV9,TGTGCCAGCAGTCGTAGTGGGCAGAAGCCTACCCACTTT,CASSRSGQKPTHF
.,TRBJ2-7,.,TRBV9,TGTGCCAGCAGCGGGGGGGTTTTAGGTGTATCCTACGAGCAGTACTTC,CASSGGVLGVSYEQYF
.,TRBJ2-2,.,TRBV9,TGTGCCAGCAGCGTAGACCGAACTAACACCGGGGAGCTGTTTTTT,CASSVDRTNTGELFF
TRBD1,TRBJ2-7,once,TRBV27,TGTGCCAGCAGTTTTAGACAGGGGATGGGCTACGAGCAGTACTTC,CASSFRQGMGYEQYF
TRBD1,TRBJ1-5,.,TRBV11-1,TGTGCCAGCAGCCCGGACAGGGAGCAGCCCCAGCATTTT,CASSPDREQPQHF
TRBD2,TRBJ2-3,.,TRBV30,TGTGCCTGGAATATAGCGGGAGGGCCAGATACGCAGTATTTT,CAWNIAGGPDTQYF
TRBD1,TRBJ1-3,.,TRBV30,TGTGCCTGGAGTACCCCCGGGACAGCTCCCTCTGGAAACGCCATATATTTT,CAWSTPGTAPSGNAIYF
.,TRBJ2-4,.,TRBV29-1,TGCAGCGTTGTGAGTTCGATGTTCACAGGAGAGACCAAAAACATTCAGTACTTC,CSVVSSMFTGETKNIQYF
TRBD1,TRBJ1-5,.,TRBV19,TGTGCCAGTAGTGGACAGGGGAATTTTCAGCCCCAGCATTTT,CASSGQGNFQPQHF
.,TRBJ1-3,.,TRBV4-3,TGCGCCAGCAGTAAATGGCTCCGGGGGGTTTCGGATGGAAACACCATATATTTT,CASSKWLRGVSDGNTIYF
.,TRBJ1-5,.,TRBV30,TGTGCCTGGAGTGTATATAGCGGCAATCAGCCCCAGCATTTT,CAWSVYSGNQPQHF
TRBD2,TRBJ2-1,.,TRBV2,TGTGCCAGCAGAACCGGACTAGCGGGATATGAGCAGTTCTTC,CASRTGLAGYEQFF
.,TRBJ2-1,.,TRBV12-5,TGTGCTAGTGGTCGGAGACCCGGATCTGCTCCCTACAATGAGCAGTTCTTC,CASGRRPGSAPYNEQFF
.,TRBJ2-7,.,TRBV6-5,TGTGCCAGCAGTTACTCCCAGGCCCACGAGCAGTACTTC,CASSYSQAHEQYF
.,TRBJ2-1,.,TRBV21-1,TGTGCCAGCAGCACCCTCCCCGAAACTAGCGGGAGTAGCTATGAGCAGTTCTTC,CASSTLPETSGSSYEQFF
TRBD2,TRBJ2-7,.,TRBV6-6,TGTGCCAGCACTGACGTAGCGGGAGGGCCGGGAGAGCAGTACTTC,CASTDVAGGPGEQYF
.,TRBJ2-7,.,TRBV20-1,TGCAGTGCTAAGGGGAACGAGCAGTACTTC,CSAKGNEQYF
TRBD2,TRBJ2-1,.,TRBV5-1,TGCGCCAGCAGCTCGGGGGGGAGGTACGCCTACAATGAGCAGTTCTTC,CASSSGGRYAYNEQFF
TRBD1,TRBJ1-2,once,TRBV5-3,TGTGCCAGAAGCCAAAGGAGACAGGGGGCTTTTGGCTATGGCTACACCTTC,CARSQRRQGAFGYGYTF
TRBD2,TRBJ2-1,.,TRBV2,TGTGCCAGCAGGGGGACTAGCGGGAGGGCCTGGTCCTACAATGAGCAGTTCTTC,CASRGTSGRAWSYNEQFF
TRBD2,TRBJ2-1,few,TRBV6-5,TGTGCCAGCAGTTTCCGACTAGCGCGAGCTGAGCAGTTCTTC,CASSFRLARAEQFF